This is a list of T cell receptor beta chains from one sample in a study of blood T cell repertoires in COVID-19. Produced via immunoSEQ multiplex PCR; TCRdb's table is partial and in-frame only. The table records tens of thousands of clones, 80% to 90% of them present only once. The sequenced sample was peripheral blood. The receptors here all came from a man aged 55-75 years with acute or convalescent COVID-19. CDR3s include the opening cysteine and the closing phenylalanine or tryptophan. D genes are given only for firm matches. The size entry is marked missing in some rows and otherwise reads once, few, many or a size class.

V	D	length	J	size	CDR3	DNA
TRBV2	TRBD1	17	TRBJ1-5	NA	CASSGDRGTYSNQPQHF	TGTGCCAGCAGCGGGGACAGGGGAACTTATAGCAATCAGCCCCAGCATTTT
TRBV7-8	TRBD1	14	TRBJ1-5	few	CASSLDRGVQPQHF	TGTGCCAGCAGCCTCGACAGGGGGGTTCAGCCCCAGCATTTT
TRBV6-5	TRBD1	15	TRBJ1-4	NA	CASRHRDRDNEKLFF	TGTGCCAGCAGGCACCGGGACAGAGATAATGAAAAACTGTTTTTT
TRBV24-1	NA	14	TRBJ1-2	NA	CATSPGTANYGYTF	TGTGCCACCAGTCCGGGAACAGCTAACTATGGCTACACCTTC
TRBV7-2	TRBD2	15	TRBJ2-3	once	CASSPSGGALDTQYF	TGTGCCAGCAGCCCGAGCGGGGGGGCCCTAGATACGCAGTATTTT
TRBV3-1/TRBV3-2	NA	16	TRBJ1-2	NA	CASSQDWGQPNYGYTF	TGTGCCAGCAGCCAAGATTGGGGGCAGCCCAACTATGGCTACACCTTC
TRBV30	NA	14	TRBJ2-5	NA	CAWRGGASGETQYF	TGTGCCTGGAGGGGGGGGGCCTCAGGAGAGACCCAGTACTTC
TRBV7-9	TRBD1	16	TRBJ1-3	NA	CASSLAFRGTGNTIYF	TGTGCCAGCAGCTTAGCGTTCAGGGGGACTGGAAACACCATATATTTT
TRBV6-5	NA	15	TRBJ1-5	NA	CASSWGSQGNQPQHF	TGTGCCAGCAGTTGGGGCTCCCAGGGCAATCAGCCCCAGCATTTT
TRBV9	TRBD1	19	TRBJ1-2	NA	CASSGPPGQGNREDYGYTF	TGTGCCAGCAGCGGACCCCCCGGACAGGGGAACAGGGAGGACTATGGCTACACCTTC